This T cell receptor beta chain was sequenced for a study of blood T cells in healthy people across ages. The CDR3 runs to 11 residues. V dropped 4 bases and J dropped 5; count of bases not matched to a gene: 1. Germline V gives CDR1 SQVTM, CDR2 ANQGSEA. Each donor's blood draw was roughly 10 milliliters of peripheral blood. This clonotype was counted only a few times. The CDR3 end shows no conserved phenylalanine or tryptophan, and so a read error is likely. A sample-barcoded 5' primer and a J-beta primer mix were used in a second PCR of roughly 6 to 12 cycles. Each TCR beta cDNA got a 12-nucleotide random molecular identifier. Each CDR3 protein is one row after TCRdb ran MiXCR on the 5' RACE reads. Of around 620,000 distinct CDR3 sequences in the sample, 27% were seen once.

The chain carries TRBV29-1 and TRBJ2-5; the match to TRBD2 covers 7 bases. This TCR was sampled from an older woman in good health. Source material: blood. CDR3 in amino acids: CSVVLAETQYL. Here the CDR3 DNA reads TGCAGCGTTGTACTAGCGGAGACCCAGTACCTC.